This passage covers 26 T cell receptor beta chains from one sample sequenced in a study of PD-L1 blockade in urothelial cancer. The repertoire was sequenced with immunoSEQ multiplex PCR; TCRdb's copy has only in-frame clones and lacks some. Here the sample spans about 43,000 clones, around 89% being singletons. Sequencing used PBMCs, obtained around atezolizumab (anti-PD-L1) treatment. Every receptor here comes from a woman aged 60 to 75 with urothelial cancer.

A single count supports this clone. V usage is TRBV4-1 and J usage is TRBJ2-5; 11 bases line up with TRBD2. Germline CDR1 reads MGHRA; CDR2 reads YSYEKL. This CDR3 contains 19 residues. V lost 4 bases and J lost 4; bases outside the gene matches: 17. CDR3 bases: TGCGCCAGCAGCCCTCAGACTAGCGGGGCGGTGGGGAAAAGAGAGACCCAGTACTTC. Residues: CASSPQTSGAVGKRETQYF.

The J gene is TRBJ1-2, the V gene TRBV19; TRBD1 aligns across 8 bases. Unmatched junction bases numbered 7, after V lost 4 bases and J lost 6 bases. Per the germline V gene, CDR1 is LNHDA and CDR2 is SQIVND (reference sequence). The CDR3 covers 14 residues. In nucleotides, the CDR3 is TGTGCCAGTAGTACATCGGACAGGGCGCATGGCTACACCTTC. Residues: CASSTSDRAHGYTF.

This clone has just one count. The chain carries TRBV7-2 and TRBJ2-1, with TRBD1 as a possible D gene (6 bases). The CDR3 length is 12 residues. Germline V lookup: CDR1 SGHTA, CDR2 FQGNSA. V was pared by 4 bases and J by 12 bases, with 13 bases between. CDR3 in amino acids: CASSSQGAWQFF. DNA for the CDR3: TGTGCCAGCAGCTCACAGGGCGCCTGGCAGTTCTTC. The full variable domain, in which reference TRBV7-2 and TRBJ2-1 provide the parts outside the CDR3, is GAGVSQSPSNKVTEKGKDVELRCDPISGHTALYWYRQSLGQGLEFLIYFQGNSAPDKSGLPSDRFSAERTGGSVSTLTIQRTQQEDSAVYLCASSSQGAWQFFGPGTRLTVL.

The V and J genes are TRBV10-3 and TRBJ2-7; TRBD1 is a possible D gene (6 bases). This CDR3 has 12 amino acids. The ends were cut back, 9 bases at V and 1 base at J, with 10 bases in the middle. CDR1 is ENHRY and CDR2 is SYGVKD in the germline V gene. The CDR3 DNA sequence: TGTGCCATTGCAGGGGTATCCTACGAGCAGTACTTC. Encoded protein: CAIAGVSYEQYF.

This clone has a handful of counts. The rearrangement links TRBV7-3 to TRBJ1-1; D uncertain. The length of the CDR3 is 13 residues. Per the germline V gene, CDR1 is SGHTA and CDR2 is FQGTGA. The ends were cut back, 3 bases at V and 1 base at J, with 6 bases in the middle. The CDR3 spells CASSFSGNTEAFF. CDR3 nucleotides: TGTGCCAGCAGCTTCTCAGGGAACACTGAAGCTTTCTTT.

The chain links TRBV5-6 to TRBJ2-2; TRBD2 might be the D (5 bases). This CDR3 has 16 amino acids. V dropped 1 base and J dropped 5 bases, with 15 bases sitting between them. Germline CDR1 and CDR2: SGHDT and YYEEEE. CDR3 nucleotides: TGTGCCAGCAGCTTGCGATTTTTTGGCGGGACCGGGGAGCTGTTTTTT. Translation: CASSLRFFGGTGELFF.

The chain combines TRBV7-6 with TRBJ2-7; 9 bases are shared with TRBD1. Germline CDR1 and CDR2: SGHVS and FNYEAQ. CDR3 size: 15 residues. After removal of 5 bases from V and 3 bases from J, the junction contained 8 bases not matched to a gene. The CDR3 is CASSLGQGPDYEQYF. CDR3 nucleotide sequence: TGTGCCAGCAGCCTAGGACAGGGGCCGGACTACGAGCAGTACTTC.

The V call is TRBV28, the J call TRBJ1-2, with 10 bases matching TRBD1. The germline CDR1 and CDR2 sequences are MDHEN and SYDVKM. CDR3 size: 15 residues. J gave up 2 bases and V 4 bases, and 4 bases lay outside the gene matches. The CDR3 reads CASSSWGQGNYGYTF. The DNA of the CDR3 is TGTGCCAGCAGTTCATGGGGACAGGGGAACTATGGCTACACCTTC.

The chain links TRBV7-2 to TRBJ2-1; a weak D match, TRBD2 (5 bases). The CDR3 has 9 residues. Germline CDR1 SGHTA, CDR2 FQGNSA. Trimming shortened V by 10 bases and J by 14 bases, and 12 bases separated the two germline ends. CDR3 loop: CATPDLEFF. CDR3 nucleotides: TGTGCCACCCCGGACTTGGAGTTCTTC.

J is TRBJ2-1 and V is TRBV5-1; TRBD2 might be the D (5 bases). Germline-derived CDR1 and CDR2 are SGHRS and YFSETQ. Trimming pared 4 bases from V and 1 base from J, leaving 15 bases between. The length of the CDR3 is 16 residues. CDR3 bases: TGCGCCAGCAGCAGGGAAACTAGTTCTTCCTACAATGAGCAGTTCTTC. Translated, it gives CASSRETSSSYNEQFF.

In nucleotides, the CDR3 is TGTGCCATCAGTGAGGGGGCAAGGCAGTACTTC. Protein: CAISEGARQYF. The chain joins TRBV10-3 to TRBJ2-7, with a weak D call TRBD1 (5 bases). V was pared by 2 bases and J by 9 bases, with 8 bases between. The CDR3 has 11 residues. The germline V gene encodes CDR1 ENHRY and CDR2 SYGVKD.

The chain uses TRBV2 and TRBJ2-1; a possible D gene is TRBD1 (5 bases). Trimming stripped 11 bases from V and 1 base from J, with 18 bases between. This CDR3 has 15 amino acids. CDR1 SNHLY and CDR2 FYNNEI come from the germline V gene. As DNA, the CDR3 is TGTGCCTGGTGGCAGGGCTTTAATTCCTACAATGAGCAGTTCTTC. It specifies CAWWQGFNSYNEQFF.

The chain has TRBV18 and TRBJ2-5; 7 nucleotides line up with TRBD2. This CDR3 region has 14 residues. The germline V gene encodes CDR1 KGHSH and CDR2 LQKENI. V shed 1 base, J shed 1 base, and the junction held 0 bases outside the gene matches. CDR3 protein: CASSPQRGQETQYF. The CDR3 DNA sequence: TGTGCCAGCTCACCACAGCGGGGCCAAGAGACCCAGTACTTC.

V usage is TRBV4-3 and J usage is TRBJ1-6; 7 nucleotides line up with TRBD1. Germline V gene lookup returns CDR1 LGHNA and CDR2 YSLEER. V lost 0 bases, J lost 3 bases, and 5 bases stayed unmatched. The CDR3 is 17 residues long. This CDR3 is CASSQDDRDVYNSPLHF. In DNA form, the CDR3 reads TGCGCCAGCAGCCAAGATGACAGGGACGTCTATAATTCACCCCTCCACTTT.

The gene calls are TRBV7-9 and TRBJ1-1; 10 bases align to TRBD1. CDR3 size: 18 residues. With 4 bases clipped from V and 0 bases from J, the junction kept 11 bases outside the gene matches. The germline gives CDR1 SEHNR, CDR2 FQNEAQ (reference sequence). CDR3 sequence (DNA): TGTGCCAGCAGCTCAAACCGGGACAGGGGATACATGAACACTGAAGCTTTCTTT. Its protein product is CASSSNRDRGYMNTEAFF. Complete variable domain (other parts from reference TRBV7-9 and TRBJ1-1): DTGVSQNPRHKITKRGQNVTFRCDPISEHNRLYWYRQTLGQGPEFLTYFQNEAQLEKSRLLSDRFSAERPKGSFSTLEIQRTEQGDSAMYLCASSSNRDRGYMNTEAFFGQGTRLTVV.

V and J are TRBV18 and TRBJ2-3, with D possibly matching TRBD2 (6 bases). Trimming removed 2 bases at V and 1 base at J, with 10 bases between. The CDR3 covers 15 residues. The germline V gene has CDR1 KGHSH and CDR2 LQKENI. The CDR3 reads CASSPGGSRTDTQYF. The CDR3 coding sequence is TGTGCCAGCTCACCAGGAGGGTCGCGCACAGATACGCAGTATTTT. Looking up the rest from reference TRBV18 and TRBJ2-3 gives the full variable domain: NAGVMQNPRHLVRRRGQEARLRCSPMKGHSHVYWYRQLPEEGLKFMVYLQKENIIDESGMPKERFSAEFPKEGPSILRIQQVVRGDSAAYFCASSPGGSRTDTQYFGPGTRLTVL.

This sequence joins TRBV7-8 and TRBJ1-5; D is ambiguous. The CDR3 consists of 17 residues. Germline CDR1 is SGHVS and CDR2 is FQNEAQ. V lost 5 bases, J lost 2 bases, and 19 bases lay in between. CDR3 region: CASSLTARDFRNQPQHF. CDR3 nucleotides: TGTGCCAGCAGCCTAACCGCGAGAGATTTTCGCAATCAGCCCCAGCATTTT.

This chain uses TRBV5-1 with TRBJ2-3, with D maybe TRBD2 (5 bases). The CDR3 has 18 residues. V gave up 2 bases and J gave up 0 bases, with 19 bases separating them. Looked up from germline, CDR1 is SGHRS and CDR2 is YFSETQ. CDR3 nucleotides: TGCGCCAGCAGCTTTAATCTGAGGGCAGCGGCTAGCACAGATACGCAGTATTTT. Translating it yields CASSFNLRAAASTDTQYF. The whole variable domain, remainder taken from reference TRBV5-1 and TRBJ2-3, is KAGVTQTPRYLIKTRGQQVTLSCSPISGHRSVSWYQQTPGQGLQFLFEYFSETQRNKGNFPGRFSGRQFSNSRSEMNVSTLELGDSALYLCASSFNLRAAASTDTQYFGPGTRLTVL.

The chain combines TRBV10-3 with TRBJ2-3; TRBD2 matches 8 bases. CDR1 is ENHRY, CDR2 SYGVKD, per germline. J lost 2 bases, V lost 8 bases, and 6 bases had no gene match. CDR3 length: 14 amino acids. The CDR3 sequence is CAIGRGGYTDTQYF. CDR3 in DNA: TGTGCCATCGGACGGGGGGGATACACAGATACGCAGTATTTT.

The chain combines TRBV5-1 with TRBJ1-4; TRBD1 might be the D (6 bases). V shed 1 base and J shed 7 bases, with 14 bases lying between them. The CDR3 runs 15 residues. Germline assignment: CDR1 SGHRS and CDR2 YFSETQ. CDR3 region: CASSLIRGGGEKLFF. The CDR3 DNA is TGCGCCAGCAGCTTGATCAGGGGTGGAGGTGAAAAACTGTTTTTT.

The V gene is TRBV2, the J gene TRBJ2-3; the match to TRBD1 covers 8 bases. The V gene end was trimmed by 4 bases and the J gene end by 4 bases; junction bases not matched to a gene: 4. The CDR3 has 14 residues. Looked up from germline, CDR1 is SNHLY and CDR2 is FYNNEI. CDR3 loop: CASSGQGAADTQYF. In nucleotides, the CDR3 is TGTGCCAGCAGTGGTCAGGGGGCGGCAGATACGCAGTATTTT.

On this clone: A read error is likely, as this CDR3 ends without the conserved phenylalanine or tryptophan. The limits of the CDR3 on the DNA are not certain, so only TCRdb's listed CDR3 is given. This sequence joins TRBV11-2 and TRBJ1-3; the table's D gene call, TRBD1, was not cross checked with the DNA. Per the germline V gene, CDR1 is SGHAT and CDR2 is FQNNGV. The CDR3 spans 11 residues, counting both ends. This CDR3 reads CASSFPGPVAI.

The gene calls are TRBV9 and TRBJ1-2; TRBD1 matches 8 bases. J was trimmed by 3 bases and V by 0 bases; bases with no gene match: 13. Germline-derived CDR1 and CDR2 are SGDLS and YYNGEE. CDR3 length equals 18 residues. CDR3 residues: CASSVGPMGQVLHYGYTF. CDR3 sequence (DNA): TGTGCCAGCAGCGTAGGTCCTATGGGACAGGTCCTTCACTATGGCTACACCTTC.

The chain recombines TRBV14 with TRBJ2-7; 9 bases are a match to TRBD2. Germline assignment: CDR1 SGHDN and CDR2 FVKESK. The CDR3 is 16 residues long. Trimming took 1 base from V and 4 from J; bases not matched to a gene: 8. The CDR3 region is CASSQGVSGGGYEQYF. The CDR3 DNA reads TGTGCCAGCAGCCAAGGTGTTAGCGGGGGAGGATACGAGCAGTACTTC.

V and J are TRBV4-3 and TRBJ2-1; 8 positions agree with TRBD2. The CDR3 has 15 amino acids. Trimming took 5 bases from V and 9 from J; bases not matched to a gene: 12. The V gene's germline CDR1 is LGHNA and CDR2 YSLEER. CDR3 DNA sequence: TGCGCCAGCAGCAGATCGTCCGGGACTAGAGGTGAGCAGTTCTTC. Residues: CASSRSSGTRGEQFF.

This clone was seen a single time. The chain couples TRBV6-5 to TRBJ2-1; D ambiguous. V was clipped by 0 bases and J by 3 bases, with 9 bases between them. The CDR3 has 15 residues. CDR1 is MNHEY and CDR2 is SVGAGI in the germline V gene. Here the CDR3 reads CASSYSTVNYNEQFF. CDR3 coding DNA: TGTGCCAGCAGTTACTCAACAGTGAACTACAATGAGCAGTTCTTC.